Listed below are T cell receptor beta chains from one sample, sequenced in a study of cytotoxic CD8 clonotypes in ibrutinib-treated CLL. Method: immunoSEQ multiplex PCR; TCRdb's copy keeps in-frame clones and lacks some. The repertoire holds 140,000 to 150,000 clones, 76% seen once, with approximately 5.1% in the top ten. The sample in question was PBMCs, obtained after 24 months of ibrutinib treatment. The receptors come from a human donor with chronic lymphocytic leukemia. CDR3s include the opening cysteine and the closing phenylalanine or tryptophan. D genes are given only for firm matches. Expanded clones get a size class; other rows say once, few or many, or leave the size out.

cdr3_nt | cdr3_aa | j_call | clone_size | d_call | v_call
TGTGCCAGCAGCCCCGGGACGGACCTACGCACAGATACGCAGTATTTT | CASSPGTDLRTDTQYF | TRBJ2-3 | . | . | TRBV5-4
TGTGCCAGCACCCGGACTAGCAACACCGGGGAGCTGTTTTTT | CASTRTSNTGELFF | TRBJ2-2 | once | TRBD2 | TRBV2
TGTGCCAGCAGCCCCAGAGGGGGGGTCCAAGAGACCCAGTACTTC | CASSPRGGVQETQYF | TRBJ2-5 | . | . | TRBV7-9
TGTGCCAGCAGAGGGACAGGGGTGGACACCATATATTTT | CASRGTGVDTIYF | TRBJ1-3 | . | TRBD1 | TRBV2
TGTGCCAGCAACCCGACAGGGTGGAACACTGAAGCTTTCTTT | CASNPTGWNTEAFF | TRBJ1-1 | . | TRBD1 | TRBV27
TGTGCCAGCAGCTTAACCGGACCGGCCCGAGGCTACACCTTC | CASSLTGPARGYTF | TRBJ1-2 | . | . | TRBV7-3
TGTGCCATCAGTGACCCGGGGGGACAGACTGAAAAACTGTTTTTT | CAISDPGGQTEKLFF | TRBJ1-4 | few | TRBD1 | TRBV10-3
TGTGCCAGCAGCTTAGGGGGGGGCTTGGGTCAGCCCCAGCATTTT | CASSLGGGLGQPQHF | TRBJ1-5 | . | . | TRBV7-2
TGTGCCAGCAGCCAAGTAGGAACTGGGGCCAACGTCCTGACTTTC | CASSQVGTGANVLTF | TRBJ2-6 | few | . | TRBV14
TGTGCCATCAGCGACAGGGAGGGAAAATACCACTTC | CAISDREGKYHF | TRBJ2-4 | . | . | TRBV10-3
TGTGCCAGCAGAGGGGGGGGTGAAAAACTGTTTTTT | CASRGGGEKLFF | TRBJ1-4 | . | . | TRBV6-5
TGTGCCAGCAGCTTGTGGGCAGGGGCGGGCACAGATACGCAGTATTTT | CASSLWAGAGTDTQYF | TRBJ2-3 | . | . | TRBV5-6
TGTGCCAGCAGTCCCAGACAGGGAGGGACCGGGGAGCTGTTTTTT | CASSPRQGGTGELFF | TRBJ2-2 | . | . | TRBV27
TGCAGCCTCTCACAGGGGGCCACAGAGACCCAGTACTTC | CSLSQGATETQYF | TRBJ2-5 | . | TRBD1 | TRBV29-1
TGTGCCAGCAGTTTGGGGGATATGGGGCAGCCCCAGCATTTT | CASSLGDMGQPQHF | TRBJ1-5 | . | . | TRBV28
TGTGCCATCAGTTCGGGACAGGGAGGGAACACCGGGGAGCTGTTTTTT | CAISSGQGGNTGELFF | TRBJ2-2 | . | TRBD1 | TRBV10-3
TGTGCTAGTGGTTTAGGGACCGCGAACACCGGGGAGCTGTTTTTT | CASGLGTANTGELFF | TRBJ2-2 | . | . | TRBV12-5
TGCGCCAGCAGCCCGGGGACAGGTAAAAACATTCAGTACTTC | CASSPGTGKNIQYF | TRBJ2-4 | . | TRBD1 | TRBV5-1
TGTGCAAGTCGCCCGCACAGCTACGAGCAGTACTTC | CASRPHSYEQYF | TRBJ2-7 | . | . | TRBV12-2
TGTGCCAGCAGTTTAGACGCCCGGGGGAACCAAGAGACCCAGTACTTC | CASSLDARGNQETQYF | TRBJ2-5 | . | . | TRBV27
TGTGCCAGCAGCTTAGACCGCTTAGAGACCCAGTACTTC | CASSLDRLETQYF | TRBJ2-5 | . | . | TRBV11-2
TGTGCCAGCAGTTCCGGATCCACTAATGAGCAGTTCTTC | CASSSGSTNEQFF | TRBJ2-1 | . | . | TRBV6-5
TGTGCCAGCAGTTTATTCACTAGCGGGAATGTAGATACGCAGTATTTT | CASSLFTSGNVDTQYF | TRBJ2-3 | . | TRBD2 | TRBV27
TGTGCCAGCAGCCAGGGGTTCTCTGGAAACACCATATATTTT | CASSQGFSGNTIYF | TRBJ1-3 | . | . | TRBV7-9
TGTGCCAGCATGGGGGAGGGCCGTTCCGGGGAGCTGTTTTTT | CASMGEGRSGELFF | TRBJ2-2 | . | TRBD2 | TRBV6-5
TGTGCCAGCAGTGACGGCCTAGCGGGACACAATGAGCAGTTCTTC | CASSDGLAGHNEQFF | TRBJ2-1 | few | TRBD2 | TRBV6-4
TGTGCCAGCAGCATCGGGGATCAGCCCCAGCATTTT | CASSIGDQPQHF | TRBJ1-5 | few | . | TRBV7-2
TGTGCCAGCAGCTCCCGGGACGGGGGAAACACCATATATTTT | CASSSRDGGNTIYF | TRBJ1-3 | . | . | TRBV9
TGTGCCTCCGCATTTGGGAACACTGAAGCTTTCTTT | CASAFGNTEAFF | TRBJ1-1 | . | . | TRBV2
TGTGCCAGCAGCTTAAGTCAGGCCACAGATACGCAGTATTTT | CASSLSQATDTQYF | TRBJ2-3 | . | . | TRBV7-3
TGTGCCAGCAGCTTTGGGGGGCCCTATGGCTACACCTTC | CASSFGGPYGYTF | TRBJ1-2 | once | . | TRBV7-9
TGCGCCAGCAACCCCGGGACTAGCGGCAATGAGCAGTTCTTC | CASNPGTSGNEQFF | TRBJ2-1 | few | TRBD2 | TRBV5-1
TGTGCCAGCACGGACAGGGGGACTGAAGCTTTCTTT | CASTDRGTEAFF | TRBJ1-1 | . | TRBD1 | TRBV7-9
TGTGCCAGCGCCAAAGGGACAACCAACACCGGGGAGCTGTTTTTT | CASAKGTTNTGELFF | TRBJ2-2 | . | . | TRBV19
TGCGCCAGCAGCCCTCCCCAGGGCGATGGCTACACCTTC | CASSPPQGDGYTF | TRBJ1-2 | . | . | TRBV5-1
TGCGCCAGCAGCCAAGATTCGGCAGGGGGCTTGGGCTACACCTTC | CASSQDSAGGLGYTF | TRBJ1-2 | . | TRBD1 | TRBV4-3
TGTGCCAGCAGCACGACTAGCGGGAGAGGGGAGACCCAGTACTTC | CASSTTSGRGETQYF | TRBJ2-5 | . | TRBD2 | TRBV7-9
TGCGCCAGCAGCCAAGACCCCCGGGGGAGTGGTGGTGAAAAACTGTTTTTT | CASSQDPRGSGGEKLFF | TRBJ1-4 | . | . | TRBV4-3
TGTGCCAGCAGTCTCCAAACGGGGAGCTACGAGCAGTACTTC | CASSLQTGSYEQYF | TRBJ2-7 | . | . | TRBV6-5
TGTGCCAGCTCAGCCCGGACAGGGGTGGCAGATACGCAGTATTTT | CASSARTGVADTQYF | TRBJ2-3 | . | TRBD1 | TRBV18
TGTGCCAGCAGCCAAGATAGGGACTCCCAGTACTTC | CASSQDRDSQYF | TRBJ2-4 | . | . | TRBV4-2
TGTGCCAGCAGCACCTCGACAGGGGATGGCTACACCTTC | CASSTSTGDGYTF | TRBJ1-2 | . | TRBD1 | TRBV7-2
TGTGCCAGCAGTTACCAGGGACAGGTAGAGGGCTACGAGCAGTACTTC | CASSYQGQVEGYEQYF | TRBJ2-7 | . | TRBD1 | TRBV6-6
TGTGCCAGTAGTCCAACGGGCCTCCTTGCCTACGAGCAGTACTTC | CASSPTGLLAYEQYF | TRBJ2-7 | few | . | TRBV19
TGTGCCAGCAGCCTTGTTGGGGGATATGGCTACACCTTC | CASSLVGGYGYTF | TRBJ1-2 | once | . | TRBV28
TGTGCCAGCAGCGCAGGCGGGCCCAGGGCCTACAATGAGCAGTTCTTC | CASSAGGPRAYNEQFF | TRBJ2-1 | . | . | TRBV7-9
TGTGCCAGCAGGGCCAGGGGTGATTCACCCCTCCACTTT | CASRARGDSPLHF | TRBJ1-6 | . | . | TRBV27
TGTGCCAGCTCACCACGGGGCTCCGAGCAGTACTTC | CASSPRGSEQYF | TRBJ2-7 | few | . | TRBV18
TGTGCCCGCAGGGACAGTCACCTTGGAGGGACTGAAGCTTTCTTT | CARRDSHLGGTEAFF | TRBJ1-1 | many | TRBD1 | TRBV2
TGTGCCAGCTCACCACGCAGAACAGATACGCAGTATTTT | CASSPRRTDTQYF | TRBJ2-3 | once | . | TRBV18
TGTGCCAGCAGCGTAGGAGGGACAGTCTCCTACGAGCAGTACTTC | CASSVGGTVSYEQYF | TRBJ2-7 | once | TRBD1 | TRBV9